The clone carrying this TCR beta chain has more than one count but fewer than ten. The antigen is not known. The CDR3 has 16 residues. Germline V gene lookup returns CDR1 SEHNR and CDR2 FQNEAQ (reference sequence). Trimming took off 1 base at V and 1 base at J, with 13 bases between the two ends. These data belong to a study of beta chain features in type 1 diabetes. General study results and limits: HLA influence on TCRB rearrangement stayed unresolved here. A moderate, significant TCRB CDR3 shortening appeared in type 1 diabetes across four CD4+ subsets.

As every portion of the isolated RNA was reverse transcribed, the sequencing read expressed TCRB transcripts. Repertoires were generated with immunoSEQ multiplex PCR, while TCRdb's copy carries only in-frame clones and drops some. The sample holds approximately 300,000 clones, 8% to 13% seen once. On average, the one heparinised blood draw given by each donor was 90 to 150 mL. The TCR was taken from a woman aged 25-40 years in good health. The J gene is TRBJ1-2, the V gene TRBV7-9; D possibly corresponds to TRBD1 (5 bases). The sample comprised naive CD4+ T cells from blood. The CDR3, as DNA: TGTGCCAGCAGCTTAGGACAGTCATCCCTTAACTATGGCTACACCTTC. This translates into CASSLGQSSLNYGYTF.